The entry that follows covers one T cell receptor (beta chain) sequence. What it recognizes is unknown. The entry originates in a study of T cell responses to AZD1222 COVID-19 vaccine. In the study overall: Second-dose timings of about 4 or about 12 weeks were pooled. Findings and caveats of the study: Spike-wide vaccine-associated CD4 TCRs dominated at 160-218 and 743-854. Without day 14 samples, only post-peak T cell repertoires were studied. Nearly half of spike-specific TCRs reportedly target variant regions that are unmutated in the B.1.351 and B.1.1.7 variants.

The assay was immunoSEQ multiplex PCR, and TCRdb's table has in-frame clones only and misses some. Among some 150,000 clones, 90% to 95% were seen once, and the ten largest hold 4% to 6%. This sample comprised peripheral blood, obtained on day 0 of AZD1222 vaccination. This clonotype was obtained from an adult in good health.

DNA of the CDR3: TGCGCCAGCAGCTACAGCGCAACTAATGAAAAACTGTTTTTT. Amino acids: CASSYSATNEKLFF. J is TRBJ1-4 and V is TRBV5-1; D is undetermined. Germline CDR1 and CDR2: SGHRS and YFSETQ. The CDR3 is made up of 14 amino acids. V lost 3 bases, J lost 0 bases, and 6 bases lay in between.